This T cell receptor beta chain was identified in a study of blood T cell repertoires in COVID-19. The overall study: From the United States, Italy and Spain came samples of acute and convalescent COVID-19.

Trimming cost V 3 bases and J 9 bases, with 13 bases left between them. Germline V gene data show CDR1 as SGDLS and CDR2 as YYNGEE. The CDR3 loop spans 14 amino acids. This clone has only one observation. Clones were sequenced by immunoSEQ multiplex PCR, and TCRdb holds only the in-frame ones, with some missing. The sample carries 150,000 to 200,000 clones, roughly 93% recorded once. V and J are TRBV9 and TRBJ1-6, with a possible D match to TRBD1 (5 bases). This receptor was identified in a man aged 18 to 29 with acute or convalescent COVID-19. Source material: peripheral blood. The CDR3 spells CASSEAGLGSPLHF. CDR3 nucleotide sequence: TGTGCCAGCAGCGAAGCAGGGCTAGGTTCACCCCTCCACTTT. The variable domain in full, with the rest retrieved from reference TRBV9 and TRBJ1-6, is DSGVTQTPKHLITATGQRVTLRCSPRSGDLSVYWYQQSLDQGLQFLIQYYNGEERAKGNILERFSAQQFPDLHSELNLSSLELGDSALYFCASSEAGLGSPLHFGNGTRLTVT.